These 6 T cell receptor beta chains originate from one sample sequenced in a study of blood T cell repertoires in COVID-19. The protocol was immunoSEQ multiplex PCR, while the TCRdb copy is restricted to in-frame clones and leaves out a portion. The sample holds 300,000 to 350,000 clones, around 90% seen once. The specimen was peripheral blood. Receptor source: a man between 18 and 35 years old with active or convalescent COVID-19.

The rearrangement links TRBV4-1 to TRBJ1-1; D gene ambiguous. Trimming removed 5 bases from V and 3 bases from J, with 10 bases in between. The CDR3 is 13 amino acids. CDR1 and CDR2 from the germline V gene are MGHRA and YSYEKL. The CDR3 protein is CASSRGFDTEAFF. CDR3 DNA: TGCGCCAGCAGCAGAGGATTCGACACTGAAGCTTTCTTT.

CDR3 sequence: CASSGRTGVNEQFF. The DNA for the CDR3 is TGTGCCAGCAGCGGAAGGACAGGGGTCAATGAGCAGTTCTTC. The J gene is TRBJ2-1, the V gene TRBV9; 9 bases agree with TRBD1. V dropped 3 bases and J dropped 6; count of bases not matched to a gene: 4. The germline V gene has CDR1 SGDLS and CDR2 YYNGEE. The CDR3 is 14 amino acids.

The rearrangement links TRBV7-7 to TRBJ2-7, with 10 bases identical to TRBD1. Germline lookup yields CDR1 SSHAT and CDR2 FNYEAQ (reference sequence). This CDR3 has 15 residues. The V and J ends lost 1 base and 2 bases, in that order; junction bases with no gene match: 2. The CDR3 DNA sequence: TGTGCCAGCAGCTTAGGACAGGGGGCGGCCTACGAGCAGTACTTC. It yields the protein CASSLGQGAAYEQYF.

This sequence joins TRBV7-9 and TRBJ1-4; possibly TRBD1 for D (5 bases). CDR1 is SEHNR and CDR2 is FQNEAQ in the germline V gene (reference sequence). The CDR3 is 16 amino acids. Between the trimmed V and J ends, which lost 5 bases and 0 bases, there was a span of 13 bases. Written as DNA, the CDR3 is TGTGCCAGCAGCGCCAGCCAGGGTGCAACTAATGAAAAACTGTTTTTT. Translated: CASSASQGATNEKLFF.

This clone was picked up a small number of times. The chain carries TRBV11-1 and TRBJ2-7; D is unclear. CDR1 is SGHAT and CDR2 is FQDESV in the germline V gene (reference sequence). Between the trimmed V and J ends, which lost 5 bases and 4 bases, there was a span of 15 bases. The CDR3 loop spans 14 amino acids. CDR3 DNA: TGTGCCAGCAGCCGCCTTGCGGCCGGGTACGAGCAGTACTTC. This codes for CASSRLAAGYEQYF.

V is TRBV5-1 and J is TRBJ1-1; tentatively, D is TRBD1 (6 bases). Trimming pared 1 base from V and 1 base from J, leaving 8 bases between. CDR3 length: 14 residues. From germline, CDR1 is SGHRS and CDR2 YFSETQ. The CDR3 nucleotides are TGCGCCAGCAGCTTGAGGGGGAGGAACACTGAAGCTTTCTTT. This gives the protein CASSLRGRNTEAFF.